These 4 T cell receptor beta chains were all obtained from the same sample, sequenced in a study of blood T cell repertoires in COVID-19. Clones were sequenced by immunoSEQ multiplex PCR, and TCRdb holds only the in-frame ones, with some missing. The repertoire includes approximately 390,000 clones, over 75% of them detected once, and about 2.5% sits in the top ten. What was sequenced was peripheral blood. Receptors were obtained from a woman aged 60-75 years with COVID-19, enrolled during active disease.

The chain uses TRBV28 and TRBJ1-5; 11 bases are shared with TRBD1. From germline, CDR1 is MDHEN and CDR2 SYDVKM. V lost 2 bases to trimming and J lost 3 bases; unmatched junction nucleotides: 3. CDR3 length: 16 amino acids. This CDR3 reads CASSLMDRGLNQPQHF. The CDR3, as DNA: TGTGCCAGCAGTTTAATGGACAGGGGGCTCAATCAGCCCCAGCATTTT.

This clone appeared once. The chain combines TRBV6-5 with TRBJ2-1, with D tentatively TRBD2 (6 bases). The CDR3 sequence is 14 residues long. Germline V gives CDR1 MNHEY, CDR2 SVGAGI. Between the trimmed V and J ends, which lost 4 bases and 12 bases, there was a span of 19 bases. The DNA of the CDR3 is TGTGCCAGCAGTTTACGTACCTTGGTCGGGGGGCAGTTCTTC. Residues: CASSLRTLVGGQFF.

The chain employs TRBV27 and TRBJ2-3; possibly TRBD2 for D (5 bases). Germline V gene lookup returns CDR1 MNHEY and CDR2 SMNVEV (reference sequence). The CDR3 has 15 amino acids. V lost 3 bases and J 0 bases, leaving 10 bases between the germline ends. CDR3 amino acids: CASSFMRTSTDTQYF. Written as DNA, the CDR3 is TGTGCCAGCAGTTTTATGAGGACTAGCACAGATACGCAGTATTTT.

This clone was counted a few times. The V and J genes are TRBV4-1 and TRBJ2-3, with 7 bases identical to TRBD1. CDR3 length: 14 residues. With 4 bases clipped from V and 3 bases from J, the junction kept 4 bases outside the gene matches. Germline lookup yields CDR1 MGHRA and CDR2 YSYEKL. The CDR3: CASSLTDRTDTQYF. CDR3 sequence (DNA): TGCGCCAGCAGCCTAACGGACAGGACAGATACGCAGTATTTT.